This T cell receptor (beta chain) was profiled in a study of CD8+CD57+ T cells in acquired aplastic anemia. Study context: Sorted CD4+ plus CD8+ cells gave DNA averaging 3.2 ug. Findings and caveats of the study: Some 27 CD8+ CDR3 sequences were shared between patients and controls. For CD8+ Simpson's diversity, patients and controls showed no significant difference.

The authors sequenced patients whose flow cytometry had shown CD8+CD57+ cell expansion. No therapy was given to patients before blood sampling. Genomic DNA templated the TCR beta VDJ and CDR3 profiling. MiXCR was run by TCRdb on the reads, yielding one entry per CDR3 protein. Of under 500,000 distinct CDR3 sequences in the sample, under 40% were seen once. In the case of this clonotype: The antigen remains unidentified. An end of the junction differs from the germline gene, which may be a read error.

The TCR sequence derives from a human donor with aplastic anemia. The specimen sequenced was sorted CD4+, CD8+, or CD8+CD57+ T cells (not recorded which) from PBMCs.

CDR3 coding DNA: TGTGCCACCAGGACTAGCGGAAACACAGATACGCAGTACTTT. Translating it yields CATRTSGNTDTQYF. This chain links TRBV2 with TRBJ2-3, with 10 bases fitting TRBD2. Per the germline V gene, CDR1 is SNHLY and CDR2 is FYNNEI. The CDR3 length is 14 residues.